Each of the 23 T cell receptor beta chains below was sequenced from the same sample in a study of blood T cells in healthy people across ages. PCR was performed a second time for roughly 7 to 12 cycles using a sample-barcoded 5' primer and a J-beta primer mix. TCRdb reanalysed the 5' RACE reads using MiXCR and keeps one entry per CDR3 protein. The repertoire holds just under 900,000 distinct CDR3 sequences, 29% seen once, with approximately 15% in the top ten. Sequencing was performed on blood. Source of these receptors: a woman of 80 years or more in good health.

The DNA of the CDR3 is TGTGCCAGCAGCTTCGTCTTTGGGGGCTGGGTCTCTGGTGGCTACACCTTC. The encoded protein is CASSFVFGGWVSGGYTF. This chain links TRBV11-2 with TRBJ1-2; D may be TRBD1 (6 bases). Per germline, CDR1 SGHAT and CDR2 FQNNGV. Trimming stripped 3 bases from V and 7 bases from J, with 24 bases between. The CDR3 totals 17 residues.

Remarks on this clonotype: This may come from a read error, since a much larger clone is one base off. The chain has TRBV9 and TRBJ1-2, with unresolved D. Between the trimmed V and J ends, which lost 3 bases and 7 bases, there was a span of 13 bases. The CDR3 consists of 13 residues. CDR1 SGDLS and CDR2 YYNGEE come from the germline V gene. In DNA form, the CDR3 reads TGTGCCAGCAGCGAGGGCGGCCAAGGTGGCTACACCTTC. This translates into CASSEGGQGGYTF.

The DNA for the CDR3 is TGCGCCAGCGGAACGACGGTCGGAGGCTCCTACAATGAGCAGTTCTTC. Amino acid sequence: CASGTTVGGSYNEQFF. The chain links TRBV5-1 to TRBJ2-1; the D gene is possibly TRBD2 (5 bases). V was trimmed by 7 bases and J by 0 bases, leaving 17 bases between them. Germline-derived CDR1 and CDR2 are SGHRS and YFSETQ. The CDR3 loop spans 16 amino acids.

This clonotype was observed at least ten times. This rearrangement joins TRBV6-5 to TRBJ1-4; D is undetermined. The CDR3 spans 16 residues. V lost 1 base, J lost 3 bases, and 12 bases lay in between. The germline CDR1 and CDR2 sequences are MNHEY and SVGAGI. CDR3: CASSYWGGGANEKLFF. DNA for the CDR3: TGTGCCAGCAGTTACTGGGGTGGCGGGGCTAATGAAAAACTGTTTTTT.

This clonotype came up many times. A much larger clone lies one base from this, so it may be a read error. This chain links TRBV7-2 with TRBJ2-1; D perhaps matches TRBD1 (6 bases). The last part of the DNA fits TRBJ2-7 better; the J call may be wrong. Germline assignment: CDR1 SGHTA and CDR2 FQGNSA. This CDR3 has 15 amino acids. CDR3 sequence (DNA): TGTGCCAGCAGCTTAGACAGGGCTAGCAACAATGAGCAGTACTTC. Translated: CASSLDRASNNEQYF.

This chain connects TRBV30 to TRBJ1-2; D not certain. Trimming cost V 2 bases and J 2 bases, with 6 bases left between them. This CDR3 comprises 12 residues. CDR1 and CDR2 from the germline V gene are GTSNPN and SVGIG (reference sequence). The chain's CDR3 is CAWSPGNYGYTF. CDR3 sequence (DNA): TGTGCCTGGAGTCCAGGAAACTATGGCTACACCTTC. Combining the CDR3 with reference TRBV30 and TRBJ1-2 gives the whole variable domain SQTIHQWPATLVQPVGSPLSLECTVEGTSNPNLYWYRQAAGRGLQLLFYSVGIGQISSEVPQNLSASRPQDRQFILSSKKLLLSDSGFYLCAWSPGNYGYTFGSGTRLTVV.

This sequence joins TRBV20-1 and TRBJ2-3; 8 positions agree with TRBD2. The CDR3 has 16 amino acids. Germline assignment: CDR1 DFQATT and CDR2 SNEGSKA (reference sequence). V lost 0 bases to trimming and J lost 6 bases; unmatched junction nucleotides: 11. The DNA of the CDR3 is TGCAGTGCTAGAGATCTGCGGCGGGGGGCCAGCGATACGCAGTATTTT. Protein product: CSARDLRRGASDTQYF.

In this sample, this clonotype turned up a few times. A much larger clone lies a single base off, so this may be a read error. This chain links TRBV20-1 with TRBJ2-5; D is undetermined. The DNA matches TRBJ2-1 better at its end, which makes the J call doubtful. Germline lookup yields CDR1 DFQATT and CDR2 SNEGSKA (reference sequence). The CDR3 runs 11 residues. The CDR3 nucleotides are TGCAGTGCCGGATACCAAGAGACCCAGTTCTTC. Translated, it gives CSAGYQETQFF.

A note on this clonotype: A read error is possible here, since a much larger clone lies one base away. The rearrangement joins TRBV30 to TRBJ1-2; D is undetermined. CDR3 size: 11 residues. The V gene lost 2 bases and the J gene lost 12 bases, with 13 bases spanning the gap. In germline, CDR1 is GTSNPN, CDR2 SVGIG (reference sequence). The CDR3 protein is CAWSITGGHTF. In DNA, the CDR3 is TGTGCCTGGAGTATTACGGGCGGCCACACCTTC.

Ten or more counts support this clonotype. The V call is TRBV18, the J call TRBJ2-7; D possibly corresponds to TRBD1 (6 bases). The CDR3 runs to 12 residues. V gave up 8 bases and J gave up 4 bases, with 12 bases separating them. The germline CDR1 and CDR2 sequences are KGHSH and LQKENI. CDR3 nucleotide sequence: TGTGCCAGCAGTCAAGACAGGTACGAGCAGTACTTC. As protein: CASSQDRYEQYF.

This clonotype has at least ten counts. The chain carries TRBV27 and TRBJ2-7; no reliable D call. CDR1 and CDR2 from the germline V gene are MNHEY and SMNVEV (reference sequence). This CDR3 comprises 15 residues. Deletions cut 8 bases from V and 0 bases from J, with 17 bases between. The CDR3 DNA reads TGTGCCAGCGGGGTTACCGGACGTAGCTCCTACGAGCAGTACTTC. This codes for CASGVTGRSSYEQYF.

This clonotype was observed a single time. A much larger clone lies a single base off, so this may be a read error. The rearrangement joins TRBV29-1 to TRBJ2-7; D unresolved. The last part of the DNA fits TRBJ2-5 better; the J call may be wrong. Germline V gene data show CDR1 as SQVTM and CDR2 as ANQGSEA. The CDR3 spans 12 residues. CDR3: CSVVTGRETQYF. Here the CDR3 DNA reads TGCAGCGTTGTGACGGGCCGGGAGACCCAGTACTTC.

In its sample, this clonotype was seen many times. The chain recombines TRBV10-2 with TRBJ1-2, with D perhaps matching TRBD1 (6 bases). This CDR3 has 12 amino acids. V lost 9 bases to trimming and J lost 6 bases, with 14 bases between them. CDR1 and CDR2 from the germline V gene are WSHSY and SAAADI. The CDR3 reads CASSTGADGYTF. The DNA of the CDR3 is TGCGCCAGTAGTACGGGGGCGGATGGCTACACCTTC.

This clonotype was picked up many times. V is TRBV5-1 and J is TRBJ1-4; D is undetermined. The CDR3 has 14 residues. The germline CDR1 and CDR2 sequences are SGHRS and YFSETQ. The V and J ends lost 3 bases and 5 bases respectively, with 11 bases between them. The CDR3 spells CASSSTTLNEKLFF. CDR3 nucleotide sequence: TGCGCCAGCAGCTCGACGACGTTGAATGAAAAACTGTTTTTT.

J is TRBJ1-1 and V is TRBV14; D not certain. The CDR3 spans 15 residues. The germline V and J ends were trimmed by 4 bases and 0 bases, with 12 bases remaining between them. Germline V gene sequence: CDR1 SGHDN, CDR2 FVKESK. CDR3 protein: CASSPGWSLNTEAFF. CDR3 DNA sequence: TGTGCCAGCAGCCCCGGGTGGAGCTTGAACACTGAAGCTTTCTTT.

In its sample, this clonotype was seen many times. J is TRBJ2-3 and V is TRBV4-1; 7 nucleotides agree with TRBD2. The J segment lost 1 base and the V segment lost 0 bases, leaving 4 bases of the junction unmatched. The CDR3 has 16 residues. Germline loops: CDR1 MGHRA, CDR2 YSYEKL. The DNA of the CDR3 is TGCGCCAGCAGCCAAGAGAGCGGGGCGGGCACAGATACGCAGTATTTT. Its protein product is CASSQESGAGTDTQYF.

This clonotype was detected many times. This chain joins TRBV6-5 and TRBJ1-2; weak D call: TRBD1 (6 bases). CDR1 is MNHEY and CDR2 is SVGAGI in the germline V gene. The CDR3 spans 13 residues. V was clipped by 5 bases and J by 5 bases, with 12 bases between them. The CDR3 nucleotides read TGTGCCAGCAGTCTACAGGGCCGGTATGGCTACACCTTC. Encoded protein: CASSLQGRYGYTF.

This clonotype came up many times. This chain connects TRBV3-1 to TRBJ2-3; maybe TRBD2 (5 bases). The V end lost 3 bases, the J end lost 0 bases, and 16 bases lay between the germline ends. This CDR3 has 17 residues. Germline V gene data show CDR1 as LGHDT and CDR2 as YNNKEL (reference sequence). The CDR3 is CASSHRTGMSSTDTQYF. CDR3 nucleotides: TGTGCCAGCAGCCATCGGACTGGGATGTCTAGCACAGATACGCAGTATTTT.

This clonotype was observed a handful of times. The chain couples TRBV24-1 to TRBJ2-3, with D perhaps matching TRBD1 (6 bases). The CDR3 is made up of 17 amino acids. Trimming pared 4 bases from V and 3 bases from J, leaving 19 bases between. Germline V gene lookup returns CDR1 KGHDR and CDR2 SFDVKD. CDR3 coding DNA: TGTGCCACCAGTGACGCCGGGGAAAAACAGGGAACAGATACGCAGTATTTT. Encoded protein: CATSDAGEKQGTDTQYF.

This chain joins TRBV20-1 and TRBJ2-3, with D possibly matching TRBD2 (5 bases). The CDR3 totals 15 residues. CDR1 and CDR2 from the germline V gene are DFQATT and SNEGSKA (reference sequence). The V and J ends lost 0 bases and 2 bases respectively, with 12 bases between them. The CDR3 is CSARDGLADTDTQYF. The CDR3, as DNA: TGCAGTGCTAGAGATGGGCTAGCTGACACAGATACGCAGTATTTT.

This chain connects TRBV27 to TRBJ2-5; 10 bases are shared with TRBD1. CDR1 is MNHEY, CDR2 SMNVEV, per germline (reference sequence). The J segment lost 4 bases and the V segment lost 7 bases, leaving 9 bases of the junction unmatched. This CDR3 contains 15 residues. The CDR3 loop is CASTRTGGGRETQYF. CDR3 coding DNA: TGTGCCAGCACGAGGACAGGGGGGGGAAGAGAGACCCAGTACTTC.

The V and J genes are TRBV3-1 and TRBJ1-1; possibly TRBD1 for D (5 bases). The CDR3 extends over 14 amino acids. With 2 bases removed from V and 1 base from J, the gap between germline ends came to 8 bases. Germline values: CDR1 LGHDT, CDR2 YNNKEL (reference sequence). As DNA, the CDR3 is TGTGCCAGCAGCCAAAACACAGGGAACACTGAAGCTTTCTTT. It encodes CASSQNTGNTEAFF.

This clonotype was detected ten times or more. V and J are TRBV6-2 or TRBV6-3 and TRBJ2-1, with 9 bases identical to TRBD2. The CDR3 contains 16 residues. The J segment lost 3 bases and the V segment lost 0 bases, leaving 3 bases of the junction unmatched. Germline V CDR1 and CDR2: MNHEY, SVGEGT. In DNA, the CDR3 is TGTGCCAGCAGTTACTCGGGCGGGGGGGTCTACAATGAGCAGTTCTTC. This gives the protein CASSYSGGGVYNEQFF.